Described below is a single T cell receptor (beta chain) sequence and its context. Its antigen is undetermined. The data stem from a study of CD8 T cells in Susac syndrome. Broader study findings: It was acknowledged in the study that its TCR sequencing and HLA analysis involved a relatively small number of individuals.

Fulfillment of recently defined diagnostic criteria for definite or probable disease was shown by the patients with Susac syndrome. TEMRA cells underwent FACS enrichment and CD8+ and CD4+ T cells underwent negative isolation. Random hexamers served to reverse transcribe about 0.45 to 1 ug RNA. The authors amplified TCR beta CDR3 across 54 Vbeta and 13 Jbeta using immunoSEQ multiplex PCR. TCRdb fed the immunoSEQ multiplex PCR reads into MiXCR, producing one record per CDR3 protein. This sample has about 83,000 distinct CDR3 sequences, with 96% found just once. CDR1 and CDR2 (germline): MDHEN, SYDVKM. The CDR3 loop spans 15 amino acids. Unmatched junction bases numbered 6, after V lost 5 bases and J lost 8 bases.

The material sequenced was CD8+ T cells from PBMCs. V usage is TRBV28 and J usage is TRBJ2-1; TRBD2 matches 13 bases. The TCR comes from a human donor with Susac syndrome. CDR3 sequence (DNA): TGTGCCAGCAGTAAACTAGCGGGGGGGCTCGATGAGCAGTTCTTC. Amino acid sequence: CASSKLAGGLDEQFF.